A single sample gave rise to the 4 T cell receptor beta chains below, sequenced in a study of T cells in women clearing cervical HPV infection. Libraries were prepared by immunoSEQ multiplex PCR; TCRdb keeps only in-frame clonotypes and omits some of them. The specimen's table records about 32,000 clones. The source material was blood buffy coat. These receptor sequences come from a woman aged 18-70 years with a cervical HPV16 infection that either progressed to CIN3+ or cleared (not recorded which).

About this clone: Read data end 3 residues before the CDR3 end; the end is taken from the germline J gene. The rearrangement joins TRBV2 to TRBJ1-3, with TRBD1 matching 7 bases. V gave up 9 bases and J gave up 0 bases; unmatched junction bases: 11. This CDR3 is built from 16 residues. Germline values: CDR1 SNHLY, CDR2 FYNNEI. The CDR3 loop is CARLGKGADSGNTIYF. CDR3 DNA, as far as it was read: TGTGCCAGACTAGGCAAGGGGGCGGACTCTGGAAACACC.

CDR3 bases read: TGTGCCAGCCATATAACAGGGGGCTACAATGAG. It yields the protein CASHITGGYNE. In full, the CDR3 is CASHITGGYNEQFF. This chain links TRBV7-9 with TRBJ2-1, with TRBD1 matching over 8 bases. The read falls 3 residues short of the CDR3 end, and the missing part is taken from the germline J gene. The CDR3 loop spans 14 amino acids. CDR1 and CDR2 from the germline V gene are SEHNR and FQNEAQ (reference sequence). The junction had 6 bases not matched to a gene; V was cut back by 8 bases and J by 3 bases. The entire variable domain, with the rest obtained from reference TRBV7-9 and TRBJ2-1, is as follows: DTGVSQNPRHKITKRGQNVTFRCDPISEHNRLYWYRQTLGQGPEFLTYFQNEAQLEKSRLLSDRFSAERPKGSFSTLEIQRTEQGDSAMYLCASHITGGYNEQFFGPGTRLTVL.

Comments on this clone: The read ends 3 residues early relative to the CDR3; the germline J gene fills the gap. V gene TRBV5-3 combines with J gene TRBJ2-7; tentative D call: TRBD1 (6 bases). TRBV5-3 is an open reading frame whose function is uncertain. The V and J ends lost 5 bases and 4 bases respectively, with 13 bases between them. The CDR3 is made up of 13 amino acids. The part of the CDR3 DNA that was read is TGTGCCAGAAGTCCTGGGACACCATACGAG. It is translated as CARSPGTPYE. The whole CDR3 is CARSPGTPYEQYF.

Comments on this clone: The sequence runs out 3 residues before the end of the CDR3; the remainder is reconstructed from the germline J gene. This chain links TRBV2 with TRBJ2-5; D perhaps matches TRBD2 (7 bases). The CDR3 consists of 15 residues. Germline V gene sequence: CDR1 SNHLY, CDR2 FYNNEI. Between the trimmed V and J ends, which lost 8 bases and 5 bases, there was a span of 21 bases. CDR3 protein: CASVGGGGLRETQYF. The CDR3 DNA, read in part, is TGTGCCAGCGTGGGGGGCGGGGGCCTTCGGGAGACC.